The following is a TCR beta chain sequence with its context. Primers used in a second PCR of about 7 to 12 cycles were a sample-barcoded 5' primer and a J-beta primer mix. A single record per CDR3 protein comes from TCRdb applying MiXCR to the 5' RACE reads. The table has about 680,000 distinct CDR3 sequences, around 45% seen once. These data come from a study of blood T cells in healthy people across ages. This CDR3 spans 13 amino acids. V was pared by 7 bases and J by 4 bases, with 13 bases between. Germline V gives CDR1 SQVTM, CDR2 ANQGSEA. V and J are TRBV29-1 and TRBJ1-4, with a possible D match to TRBD1 (5 bases). This clonotype was sampled from a woman between 55 and 75 years old in good health. The sample comprised blood. Written as DNA, the CDR3 is TGCAGCGGTGGCCTCGGGGGTAATGAAAAACTGTTTTTT. Encoded protein: CSGGLGGNEKLFF.